This T cell receptor (beta chain) was obtained from a study of cytomegalovirus exposure and HLA in healthy donors. Whole-study findings and limits: Among the CMV-associated chains, three were confirmed in vitro as specific for CMV antigens.

Using immunoSEQ multiplex PCR, the repertoire was profiled, and TCRdb retains in-frame clones only, with some absent. The sample lists roughly 120,000 clones; roughly 90% were seen once. For this clone: Its specificity is not known.

This TCR came from a woman younger than 35 in good health and CMV-seropositive. The material sequenced was PBMCs.

The CDR3 DNA is TGTGCCAGCAGCAAAGAACGGCGACTAGCGACGAGAGGCAACTACAATGAGCAGTTCTTC. Its protein is CASSKERRLATRGNYNEQFF. The chain links TRBV21-1 to TRBJ2-1; TRBD2, the table's D call, was not compared with the DNA. TRBV21-1 is an annotated pseudogene. This CDR3 has 20 residues.